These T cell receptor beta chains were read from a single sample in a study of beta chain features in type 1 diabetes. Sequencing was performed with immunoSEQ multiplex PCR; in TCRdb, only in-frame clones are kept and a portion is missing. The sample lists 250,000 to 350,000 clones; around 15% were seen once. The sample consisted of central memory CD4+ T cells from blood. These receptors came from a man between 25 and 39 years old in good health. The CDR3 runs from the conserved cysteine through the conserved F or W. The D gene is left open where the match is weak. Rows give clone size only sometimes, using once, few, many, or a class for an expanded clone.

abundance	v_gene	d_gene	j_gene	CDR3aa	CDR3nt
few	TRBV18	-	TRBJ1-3	CASSYGGTSPGNTIYF	TGTGCCAGCTCATACGGGGGAACATCTCCTGGAAACACCATATATTTT
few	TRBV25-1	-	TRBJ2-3	CASKGNLGGTDTQYF	TGTGCCAGCAAAGGGAATCTGGGGGGTACAGATACGCAGTATTTT
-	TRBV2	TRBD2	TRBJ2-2	CASSGLAGAGELFF	TGTGCCAGCAGTGGGCTAGCGGGAGCCGGGGAGCTGTTTTTT
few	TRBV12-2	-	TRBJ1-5	CASRLASGPGTFQPQHF	TGTGCAAGTCGCTTAGCCTCCGGGCCGGGCACCTTTCAGCCCCAGCATTTT
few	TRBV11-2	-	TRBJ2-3	CASSPQRFTDTQYF	TGTGCCAGCAGCCCCCAACGGTTCACAGATACGCAGTATTTT
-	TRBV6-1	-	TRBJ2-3	CASSARTDTQYF	TGTGCCAGCAGTGCCCGCACAGATACGCAGTATTTT
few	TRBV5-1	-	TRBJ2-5	CASSFQVEETQYF	TGCGCCAGCAGCTTTCAAGTAGAAGAGACCCAGTACTTC
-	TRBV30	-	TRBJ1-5	CAWSARVEQPQHF	TGTGCCTGGAGTGCCAGGGTTGAACAGCCCCAGCATTTT
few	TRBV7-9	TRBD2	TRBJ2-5	CASSLTGTRQETQYF	TGTGCCAGCAGCCTTACGGGGACTAGACAAGAGACCCAGTACTTC
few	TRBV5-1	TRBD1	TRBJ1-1	CASSFGGTGRGTEAFF	TGCGCCAGCAGCTTTGGTGGGACAGGGCGAGGCACTGAAGCTTTCTTT
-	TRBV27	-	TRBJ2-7	CATREGRVGYEQYF	TGTGCCACCCGAGAAGGCAGGGTCGGGTACGAGCAGTACTTC
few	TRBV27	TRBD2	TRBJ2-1	CASSSRTSGRLGNEQFF	TGTGCCAGCAGTTCCCGGACTAGCGGGAGGTTGGGCAATGAGCAGTTCTTC
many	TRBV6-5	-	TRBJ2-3	CASASAFADTQYF	TGTGCCAGTGCTAGCGCTTTCGCAGATACGCAGTATTTT
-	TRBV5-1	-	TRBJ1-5	CASSLWGGSNQPQHF	TGCGCCAGCAGCTTGTGGGGTGGGAGCAATCAGCCCCAGCATTTT
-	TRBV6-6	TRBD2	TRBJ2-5	CASSHRREGRETQYF	TGTGCCAGCTCCCACCGGCGGGAGGGCCGAGAGACCCAGTACTTC
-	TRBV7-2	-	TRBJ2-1	CASSATGEQFF	TGTGCCAGCAGCGCGACAGGTGAGCAGTTCTTC
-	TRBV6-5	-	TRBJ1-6	CASSDSARSPLHF	TGTGCCAGCAGTGATAGCGCGAGGTCACCCCTCCACTTT
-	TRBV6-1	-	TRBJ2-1	CASSRSRAEYEQFF	TGTGCCAGCAGCCGCAGCAGGGCTGAATATGAGCAGTTCTTC
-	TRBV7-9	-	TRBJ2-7	CASERDHEQYF	TGTGCCAGCGAGAGAGACCACGAGCAGTACTTC
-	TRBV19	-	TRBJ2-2	CASSSRQVTGELFF	TGTGCCAGTAGCTCCCGACAGGTTACCGGGGAGCTGTTTTTT
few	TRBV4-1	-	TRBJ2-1	CASSHGVAASSSYNEQFF	TGCGCCAGCAGCCATGGGGTAGCGGCCAGCAGCTCCTACAATGAGCAGTTCTTC
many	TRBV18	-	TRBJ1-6	CASSPVDNSPLHF	TGTGCCAGCTCACCAGTTGATAATTCACCCCTCCACTTT
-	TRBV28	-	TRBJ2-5	CASTQGIETQYF	TGTGCCAGCACACAGGGAATAGAGACCCAGTACTTC
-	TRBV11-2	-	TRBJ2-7	CASSLVGSYEQYF	TGTGCCAGCAGCTTAGTCGGGAGCTACGAGCAGTACTTC
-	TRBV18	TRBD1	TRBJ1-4	CASSTGTGERAEKLFF	TGTGCCAGCTCCACCGGGACAGGGGAGCGGGCTGAAAAACTGTTTTTT
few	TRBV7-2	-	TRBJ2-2	CASRGELVTGELFF	TGTGCCAGCAGGGGCGAACTAGTCACCGGGGAGCTGTTTTTT
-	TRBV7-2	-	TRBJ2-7	CASSLGGGPYEQYF	TGTGCCAGCAGCCTAGGAGGGGGTCCCTACGAGCAGTACTTC
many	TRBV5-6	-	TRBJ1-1	CASSLGRNTEAFF	TGTGCCAGCAGCCTGGGCAGGAACACTGAAGCTTTCTTT
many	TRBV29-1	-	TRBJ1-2	CSTDHYGYTF	TGCAGCACTGACCACTATGGCTACACCTTC
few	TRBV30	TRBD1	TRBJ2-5	CAWKGTGYQETQYF	TGTGCCTGGAAAGGGACAGGGTATCAAGAGACCCAGTACTTC
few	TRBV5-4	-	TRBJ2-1	CASSLVGRWEQFF	TGTGCCAGCAGCTTGGTGGGTCGCTGGGAGCAGTTCTTC
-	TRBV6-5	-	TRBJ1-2	CASSYSKLGPNYGYTF	TGTGCCAGCAGTTACTCGAAGCTGGGTCCGAACTATGGCTACACCTTC
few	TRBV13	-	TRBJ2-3	CASSYSSTDTQYF	TGTGCCAGCAGCTACTCTAGCACAGATACGCAGTATTTT
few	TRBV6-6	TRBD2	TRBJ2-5	CASSYSPAGYQETQYF	TGTGCCAGCAGTTACTCTCCAGCGGGGTACCAAGAGACCCAGTACTTC
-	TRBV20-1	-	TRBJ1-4	CSAFRREKLFF	TGCAGTGCTTTCCGACGGGAAAAACTGTTTTTT
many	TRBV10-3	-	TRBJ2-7	CAISESGTATYEQYF	TGTGCCATCAGTGAGTCAGGAACGGCCACCTACGAGCAGTACTTC
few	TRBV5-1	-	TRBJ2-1	CASSLANLDEQFF	TGCGCCAGCAGCTTGGCGAATCTCGATGAGCAGTTCTTC
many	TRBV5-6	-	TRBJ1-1	CASIPVGLNTEAFF	TGTGCCAGCATCCCGGTAGGCTTAAACACTGAAGCTTTCTTT
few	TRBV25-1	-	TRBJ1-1	CASSESGILAFF	TGTGCCAGCAGTGAATCAGGGATTCTCGCTTTCTTT
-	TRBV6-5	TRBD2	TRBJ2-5	CAISQGKRDETQYF	TGTGCCATCAGTCAGGGAAAGCGGGATGAGACCCAGTACTTC
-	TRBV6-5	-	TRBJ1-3	CASSRGNTIYF	TGTGCCAGCAGTAGGGGAAACACCATATATTTT
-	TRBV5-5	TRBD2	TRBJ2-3	CASSWTSGGLRDTQYF	TGTGCCAGCAGCTGGACTAGCGGGGGGCTTCGAGATACGCAGTATTTT
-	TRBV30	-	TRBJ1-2	CAWSKQWYGYTF	TGTGCCTGGAGCAAACAGTGGTATGGCTACACCTTC
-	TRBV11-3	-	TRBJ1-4	CASSLVGPRASEKLFF	TGTGCCAGCAGCTTAGTCGGGCCGCGGGCTTCGGAAAAACTGTTTTTT
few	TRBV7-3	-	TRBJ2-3	CASSLNPDTQYF	TGTGCCAGCAGCTTAAACCCAGATACGCAGTATTTT
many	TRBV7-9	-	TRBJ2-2	CASSLPRPGELFF	TGTGCCAGCAGCCTCCCCCGCCCCGGGGAGCTGTTTTTT